This is a list of T cell receptor beta chains from one sample in a study of OX40 agonist ivuxolimab in advanced cancers. Here immunoSEQ multiplex PCR was the method, and the copy in TCRdb shows in-frame clones only, minus some. The sample includes tens of thousands of clones, over 70% seen only once; the top ten take 3.5% to 6%. The sequenced sample was CD4+ or CD8+ T cells sorted from blood, obtained in a trial of the OX40 agonist ivuxolimab. All receptors derive from an adult with an advanced solid tumor such as melanoma, head and neck, liver or kidney cancer. Each CDR3 is given without its conserved first and last residue. Fields, in order: clone size, J gene, V gene, CDR3 protein. The size entry is marked missing in some rows and otherwise reads once, few, many or a size class.

.,TRBJ2-5,TRBV6-6,ASSYSQSETQY
.,TRBJ1-6,TRBV5-1,ASSLKFVEGQSPPLH
.,TRBJ2-1,TRBV4-2,ASSPSGTSGGPEQF
once,TRBJ2-3,TRBV9,ASSVVGTGYSTDTQY
.,TRBJ2-7,TRBV19,ASSIEDRVGYEQY
.,TRBJ1-5,TRBV19,ASRPGQYSNQPQH
.,TRBJ2-1,TRBV4-1,ASSQGLTSSYNEQF
.,TRBJ1-4,TRBV4-3,ASSKNGGTTNEKLF
.,TRBJ1-5,TRBV9,ASSPGGAGGAYQPQH
.,TRBJ2-7,TRBV6-6,ASSYADRVYEQY
.,TRBJ2-7,TRBV19,ASSIGRGGAWNEQY
.,TRBJ1-2,TRBV7-2,ASSPDASYGYT
.,TRBJ1-4,TRBV6-1,ASSEGQGRYEKLF
.,TRBJ1-2,TRBV19,ASSMDGLGGYT
few,TRBJ2-1,TRBV15,ATSREVAYEQF
.,TRBJ2-1,TRBV6-6,ASTTSGGNEQF
.,TRBJ1-4,TRBV5-5,ASSSSGTSNEKLF
many,TRBJ2-2,TRBV7-5,ARSLATSADQTGELF
.,TRBJ2-2,TRBV30,ASRGKWDTGELF
.,TRBJ2-7,TRBV10-3,AISEPSSGYEQY
.,TRBJ1-1,TRBV5-4,ASSSFSGRNTEAF
once,TRBJ2-7,TRBV6-5,ASSKDRGPYEQY
.,TRBJ2-5,TRBV7-9,AGSLEDLAQY